This TCR beta chain was recovered during a study of blood T cell repertoires in COVID-19. The wider study: Material from acute and convalescent COVID-19 was sourced from the United States, Italy and Spain. T cells, B-cell-depleted T cells, or PBMCs provided the cDNA or gDNA that served as material.

The V segment lost 5 bases and the J segment 10 bases; nucleotides outside the gene matches: 10. The CDR3 extends over 14 amino acids. CDR1 KGHSH and CDR2 LQKENI come from the germline V gene. In the source study's methods: Estimates of nucleated cell counts were drawn from the amplification of reference gene primers. The repertoire was sequenced with immunoSEQ multiplex PCR; TCRdb's copy has only in-frame clones and lacks some. V and J calls plus clone size are reproduced from that table; the DNA served to infer D and trimming. Among some 100,000 clones listed, roughly nine tenths were seen once. Sequenced: peripheral blood. V and J are TRBV18 and TRBJ2-7; 11 positions agree with TRBD2. This clonotype was obtained from a man between 50 and 59 years old with acute or convalescent COVID-19. Here the CDR3 DNA reads TGTGCCAGCTCATCTTCTAGCGGGAGGTCCCAACAGTACTTC. It codes for CASSSSSGRSQQYF.